The sequence of this T cell receptor (beta chain) was determined in a study of shared clonotypes between healthy human individuals. The authors ran the assay at deep level. Clones were read by immunoSEQ multiplex PCR, and TCRdb kept only the in-frame ones, dropping some. The sample holds 1.5 million to 2.5 million clones, approximately 95% seen once. Naive CD8 cells were CD45RO-negative, positively selected for CCR7, excluding terminally differentiated effector memory CD45RA+ cells. The CDR3 is 13 amino acids. Germline CDR1 reads SEHNR; CDR2 reads FQNEAQ (reference sequence). Trimming cost V 4 bases and J 4 bases, with 11 bases left between them.

The clonotype comes from a man between 18 and 35 years old in good health. The sample comprised naive CD8+ T cells sorted from blood. V gene TRBV7-9 combines with J gene TRBJ2-7; D possibly matches TRBD1 or TRBD2 (5 bases each). For the CDR3, the DNA is TGTGCCAGCAGCTATCAGGGAGCGTACGAGCAGTACTTC. The encoded protein is CASSYQGAYEQYF.